These 31 T cell receptor beta chains share one sample of origin, sequenced in a study of T cells in Graves' hyperthyroidism and ophthalmopathy. The source material, RNA transcripts, was used to amplify TCR beta CDR3 regions. The TCR CDR3 first-round RT-PCR relied on the HTBI primer set. MiXCR, run by TCRdb on the multiplex PCR reads, gives a single entry per CDR3 protein. Of 730,000 or so distinct CDR3 sequences listed, around 19% are singletons. Sequenced material: blood. The receptors originated from a woman aged 50 to 65 with Graves' hyperthyroidism that later progressed to Graves' ophthalmopathy.

This clonotype was seen only a few times. V and J are TRBV3-1 and TRBJ2-1; D gene ambiguous. Looked up from germline, CDR1 is LGHDT and CDR2 is YNNKEL (reference sequence). The CDR3 extends over 12 amino acids. Trimming cost V 6 bases and J 1 base, with 4 bases left between them. Written as DNA, the CDR3 is TGTGCCAGCAGGCTGTCCTACAATGAGCAGTTCTTC. It specifies CASRLSYNEQFF.

This clonotype was picked up a small number of times. The chain recombines TRBV10-1 with TRBJ2-7, with 9 bases aligning to TRBD2. V trimming: 5 bases; J trimming: 0 bases; junction bases outside the gene matches: 2. Looked up from germline, CDR1 is WNHNN and CDR2 is SYGVQD (reference sequence). CDR3 length: 14 amino acids. CDR3 residues: CASSSGGSSYEQYF. In nucleotides, the CDR3 is TGCGCCAGCAGTAGCGGGGGGAGCTCCTACGAGCAGTACTTC.

This clonotype was seen at least ten times. J is TRBJ2-7 and V is TRBV5-5; D remains unclear. V lost 1 base and J lost 7, with 18 bases in between. This CDR3 comprises 15 residues. Germline CDR1 SGHKS, CDR2 YYEKEE (reference sequence). CDR3 coding DNA: TGTGCCAGCAGCTTGCGTGGGATCGCCCCTTTGGAGCAGTACTTC. The encoded protein is CASSLRGIAPLEQYF. The full variable domain, its missing parts supplied by reference TRBV5-5 and TRBJ2-7, is DAGVTQSPTHLIKTRGQQVTLRCSPISGHKSVSWYQQVLGQGPQFIFQYYEKEERGRGNFPDRFSARQFPNYSSELNVNALLLGDSALYLCASSLRGIAPLEQYFGPGTRLTVT.

This clonotype has only a few counts. The rearrangement links TRBV5-5 to TRBJ1-1, with D perhaps TRBD1 (6 bases). Per germline, CDR1 SGHKS and CDR2 YYEKEE (reference sequence). There are 16 residues in the CDR3. The V gene lost 1 base and the J gene lost 5 bases, with 18 bases spanning the gap. The CDR3 bases are TGTGCCAGCAGCTTGAGTTACGTACAGGGAGAGACTGAAGCTTTCTTT. Amino acid sequence: CASSLSYVQGETEAFF.

Remarks on this clonotype: Germline is not matched at one junction end, which may reflect a read error. This sequence joins TRBV11-2 and TRBJ2-1; 13 positions match TRBD2. The CDR3 covers 16 residues. Germline values: CDR1 SGHAT, CDR2 FQNNGV. The CDR3 reads CASSGTSGGAYSEQFF. CDR3 DNA: TGTGCCAGCAGCGGAACTAGCGGGGGGGCCTACAGTGAGCAGTTCTTC.

The table lists this clonotype with many counts. This chain links TRBV5-1 with TRBJ1-1; 7 bases map to TRBD1. Germline V gene data show CDR1 as SGHRS and CDR2 as YFSETQ. V dropped 4 bases and J dropped 4; count of bases not matched to a gene: 7. The CDR3 spans 14 residues. CDR3 amino acids: CASSIQGGATEAFF. As DNA, the CDR3 is TGCGCCAGCAGCATCCAGGGGGGAGCCACTGAAGCTTTCTTT. Full variable domain (outside the CDR3, taken from reference TRBV5-1 and TRBJ1-1): KAGVTQTPRYLIKTRGQQVTLSCSPISGHRSVSWYQQTPGQGLQFLFEYFSETQRNKGNFPGRFSGRQFSNSRSEMNVSTLELGDSALYLCASSIQGGATEAFFGQGTRLTVV.

This clonotype was detected ten times or more. The chain couples TRBV5-1 to TRBJ2-5; 9 nucleotides agree with TRBD1. CDR1 SGHRS and CDR2 YFSETQ come from the germline V gene. V lost 4 bases to trimming and J lost 4 bases; unmatched junction nucleotides: 8. The CDR3 is made up of 15 amino acids. CDR3 region: CASSPGTGKVETQYF. CDR3 coding DNA: TGCGCCAGCAGCCCCGGGACAGGGAAAGTAGAGACCCAGTACTTC.

The chain couples TRBV15 to TRBJ1-5, with 8 bases that match TRBD1. Trimming at V came to 0 bases and at J to 2 bases, leaving 3 bases not matched to a gene. This CDR3 is 16 amino acids long. Germline assignment: CDR1 LNHNV and CDR2 YYDKDF (reference sequence). The CDR3 reads CATSRDDRGGNQPQHF. The CDR3, as DNA: TGTGCCACCAGCAGAGACGACAGGGGTGGCAATCAGCCCCAGCATTTT.

This clonotype was seen only a few times. A much larger clone lies a single base off, so this may be a read error. This chain joins TRBV11-3 and TRBJ2-5, with 9 bases matching TRBD2. J lost 5 bases, V lost 2 bases, and 21 bases had no gene match. This CDR3 spans 20 amino acids. From germline, CDR1 is SGHNT and CDR2 YENEEA. The CDR3 loop reads CASSLTLAGPFPTGRETQYF. The CDR3 region has the DNA TGTGCCAGCAGCTTAACTCTAGCGGGGCCCTTCCCAACTGGGCGCGAGACCCAGTACTTC.

The chain employs TRBV2 and TRBJ2-6, with D uncertain. This CDR3 spans 15 amino acids. Germline V gene lookup returns CDR1 SNHLY and CDR2 FYNNEI. Trimming shortened V by 3 bases and J by 0 bases, and 6 bases separated the two germline ends. The CDR3 coding sequence is TGTGCCAGCAGTGAGACGGTCTCTGGGGCCAACGTCCTGACTTTC. This encodes CASSETVSGANVLTF.

V usage is TRBV19 and J usage is TRBJ1-2; TRBD1 matches at 9 bases. Germline V gene data show CDR1 as LNHDA and CDR2 as SQIVND (reference sequence). V was pared by 0 bases and J by 0 bases, with 8 bases of the junction left unmatched. This CDR3 comprises 18 residues. As DNA, the CDR3 is TGTGCCAGTAGTATAGATCGTAGGGGACAGGGATCTAACTATGGCTACACCTTC. Amino acids: CASSIDRRGQGSNYGYTF.

This clonotype has just a few counts. The CDR3 spells CASSHTKGYRNYGYTF. The DNA for the CDR3 is TGTGCCAGCAGTCACACGAAAGGATACAGAAACTATGGCTACACCTTC. The gene calls are TRBV28 and TRBJ1-2; D call uncertain. The CDR3 spans 16 residues. Trimming cost V 5 bases and J 2 bases, with 18 bases left between them. From germline, CDR1 is MDHEN and CDR2 SYDVKM.

The CDR3 sequence is CASSPDSTGTEAFF. For the CDR3, the DNA is TGTGCCAGCAGCCCCGACAGTACTGGGACTGAAGCTTTCTTT. The V gene is TRBV9, the J gene TRBJ1-1, with D possibly matching TRBD1 (5 bases). V was pared by 4 bases and J by 5 bases, with 15 bases between. CDR1 is SGDLS, CDR2 YYNGEE, per germline. This CDR3 region has 14 residues.

The V gene is TRBV15, the J gene TRBJ1-4, with D possibly matching TRBD1 (5 bases). Per germline, CDR1 LNHNV and CDR2 YYDKDF (reference sequence). V lost 10 bases and J 6 bases, leaving 15 bases between the germline ends. This CDR3 has 13 residues. The CDR3 nucleotides are TGTGCCATCTCGGGAGTAGGGGATGAAAAACTGTTTTTT. Translation: CAISGVGDEKLFF.

This clonotype was recorded at least ten times. This sequence joins TRBV18 and TRBJ1-1; a possible D gene is TRBD1 (5 bases). The CDR3 is made up of 15 amino acids. V was trimmed by 3 bases and J by 1 base, leaving 12 bases between them. Germline lookup yields CDR1 KGHSH and CDR2 LQKENI. CDR3 nucleotide sequence: TGTGCCAGCTCACCCCCTCGGGGCGCGAACACTGAAGCTTTCTTT. This codes for CASSPPRGANTEAFF. Full variable domain (missing parts from reference TRBV18 and TRBJ1-1): NAGVMQNPRHLVRRRGQEARLRCSPMKGHSHVYWYRQLPEEGLKFMVYLQKENIIDESGMPKERFSAEFPKEGPSILRIQQVVRGDSAAYFCASSPPRGANTEAFFGQGTRLTVV.

The sample holds many counts of this clonotype. The rearrangement links TRBV6-1 to TRBJ1-1, with 9 bases identical to TRBD1. This CDR3 has 18 amino acids. V shed 2 bases and J 4 bases; nucleotides not matched to a gene: 14. Germline V CDR1 and CDR2: MNHNS, SASEGT. DNA of the CDR3: TGTGCCAGCAGTGAACGGTATCCCGGGACAGGGTTGCGCACTGAAGCTTTCTTT. Translated, it gives CASSERYPGTGLRTEAFF.

The chain carries TRBV6-2 or TRBV6-3 and TRBJ2-3, with TRBD2 matching 10 bases. This CDR3 region has 16 residues. V dropped 0 bases and J dropped 4; count of bases not matched to a gene: 4. The germline V gene has CDR1 MNHEY and CDR2 SVGEGT. The CDR3 nucleotides are TGTGCCAGCAGTTACTCAAGCGGGAGGGCCTCAGATACGCAGTATTTT. This sequence encodes CASSYSSGRASDTQYF.

This clonotype occurred many times. The gene calls are TRBV28 and TRBJ1-1; D gene uncertain. Trimming took off 10 bases at V and 4 bases at J, with 16 bases between the two ends. CDR1 is MDHEN and CDR2 is SYDVKM in the germline V gene. This CDR3 comprises 13 residues. The DNA of the CDR3 is TGTGCCACCTACATTTATGAGAGCACTGAAGCTTTCTTT. Translation: CATYIYESTEAFF.

In this sample, this clonotype turned up a few times. This rearrangement joins TRBV6-2 or TRBV6-3 to TRBJ1-2; maybe TRBD1 (5 bases). Trimming pared 2 bases from V and 6 bases from J, leaving 13 bases between. The CDR3 sequence is 14 residues long. Germline loops: CDR1 MNHEY, CDR2 SVGEGT. CDR3 in DNA: TGTGCCAGCAGTTACAATCTGGGGACGAATGGCTACACCTTC. It codes for CASSYNLGTNGYTF.

This clonotype was seen at least ten times. The CDR3: CASSRRTEPNTEAFF. CDR3 DNA: TGTGCCAGCAGCAGACGGACAGAGCCGAACACTGAAGCTTTCTTT. The chain is built from TRBV11-2 and TRBJ1-1, with D maybe TRBD1 (6 bases). Germline V gene lookup returns CDR1 SGHAT and CDR2 FQNNGV. The CDR3 loop spans 15 amino acids. The germline V and J ends were trimmed by 5 bases and 1 base, with 14 bases remaining between them.

This clonotype occurred a few times. V and J are TRBV19 and TRBJ1-2; 7 bases are a match to TRBD1. Germline trimming cut 6 bases from V and 8 bases from J; bases unmatched to any gene: 9. The CDR3 contains 13 residues. CDR1 and CDR2 from the germline V gene are LNHDA and SQIVND (reference sequence). CDR3 protein: CASSGGQAAGYTF. DNA for the CDR3: TGTGCCAGTAGCGGCGGACAGGCGGCCGGCTACACCTTC. Based on the CDR3 plus reference TRBV19 and TRBJ1-2, the full variable domain is DGGITQSPKYLFRKEGQNVTLSCEQNLNHDAMYWYRQDPGQGLRLIYYSQIVNDFQKGDIAEGYSVSREKKESFPLTVTSAQKNPTAFYLCASSGGQAAGYTFGSGTRLTVV.

The chain has TRBV27 and TRBJ1-1; D remains unclear. The ends were cut back, 4 bases at V and 3 bases at J, with 9 bases in the middle. Germline V gene lookup returns CDR1 MNHEY and CDR2 SMNVEV (reference sequence). This CDR3 is 13 amino acids long. CDR3 nucleotides: TGTGCCAGCAGTTCCCGGGAATACACTGAAGCTTTCTTT. Translation: CASSSREYTEAFF.

This clonotype was detected many times. The chain employs TRBV6-1 and TRBJ2-5; D remains ambiguous. Germline lookup yields CDR1 MNHNS and CDR2 SASEGT. This CDR3 is 14 amino acids long. Trimming left V 0 bases short and J 5 bases short, with 10 bases between. This CDR3 reads CASSEAQLRETQYF. The DNA of the CDR3 is TGTGCCAGCAGTGAAGCGCAGTTAAGGGAGACCCAGTACTTC.

The chain carries TRBV9 and TRBJ1-1; TRBD1 is a possible D gene (5 bases). Germline V gene sequence: CDR1 SGDLS, CDR2 YYNGEE. The CDR3 totals 15 residues. V was cut by 4 bases and J by 0 bases, with 13 bases left in between. CDR3 sequence: CASSPRGTLNTEAFF. In DNA form, the CDR3 reads TGTGCCAGCAGCCCTAGGGGCACCCTGAACACTGAAGCTTTCTTT. The variable domain in full, with the rest retrieved from reference TRBV9 and TRBJ1-1, is DSGVTQTPKHLITATGQRVTLRCSPRSGDLSVYWYQQSLDQGLQFLIQYYNGEERAKGNILERFSAQQFPDLHSELNLSSLELGDSALYFCASSPRGTLNTEAFFGQGTRLTVV.

This clonotype was seen repeatedly, ten times or more. The chain recombines TRBV11-2 with TRBJ2-7; TRBD1 matches 7 bases. The CDR3 is 14 amino acids. V dropped 5 bases and J dropped 3; count of bases not matched to a gene: 7. Germline CDR1 reads SGHAT; CDR2 reads FQNNGV. The CDR3 sequence is CASSIRQGNYEQYF. CDR3 bases: TGTGCCAGCAGCATACGACAGGGAAACTACGAGCAGTACTTC.

This clonotype was seen repeatedly, ten times or more. V gene TRBV12-3 or TRBV12-4 combines with J gene TRBJ1-1; TRBD1 might be the D (6 bases). The CDR3 has 16 residues. V was cut by 5 bases and J by 1 base, with 17 bases left in between. The CDR3 DNA is TGTGCCAGCAGTCCTGGGGGGGGGCGCACGAACACTGAAGCTTTCTTT. This gives the protein CASSPGGGRTNTEAFF.

The chain combines TRBV18 with TRBJ1-6; a possible D gene is TRBD1 (5 bases). The CDR3 consists of 18 residues. The germline V and J ends were trimmed by 3 bases and 3 bases, with 18 bases remaining between them. The germline V gene has CDR1 KGHSH and CDR2 LQKENI. The CDR3 spells CASSPYAMGQDYNSPLHF. The CDR3 DNA reads as TGTGCCAGCTCACCTTACGCAATGGGGCAGGACTATAATTCACCCCTCCACTTT.

The chain has TRBV10-3 and TRBJ2-3; maybe TRBD2 (6 bases). CDR1 ENHRY and CDR2 SYGVKD come from the germline V gene. The CDR3 totals 15 residues. Trimming removed 0 bases at V and 1 base at J, with 8 bases between. CDR3 loop: CAISESTRGTDTQYF. The CDR3 region has the DNA TGTGCCATCAGTGAGTCGACTAGAGGCACAGATACGCAGTATTTT.

A note on this clonotype: An end of the junction differs from the germline gene, which may be a read error. The chain employs TRBV11-2 and TRBJ1-3; a possible D gene is TRBD1 (5 bases). Germline V lookup: CDR1 SGHAT, CDR2 FQNNGV. The CDR3 totals 14 residues. The CDR3 is CARSLVGQGNTIYF. The CDR3 nucleotides are TGTGCCCGCAGCTTAGTGGGGCAAGGAAACACCATATATTTT.

This clonotype was observed a handful of times. V and J are TRBV20-1 and TRBJ1-5, with 10 bases fitting TRBD1. The CDR3 runs 19 residues. V lost 1 base and J lost 0; bases outside the gene matches: 12. Germline V gives CDR1 DFQATT, CDR2 SNEGSKA (reference sequence). CDR3 coding DNA: TGCAGTGCTAGAGTTCCGGGGACAGGGGTTGTTCTTAGCAATCAGCCCCAGCATTTT. This codes for CSARVPGTGVVLSNQPQHF.

This clonotype was seen ten or more times. This sequence joins TRBV12-3 or TRBV12-4 and TRBJ1-6; 9 nucleotides align to TRBD1. V shed 3 bases, J shed 10 bases, and the junction held 10 bases outside the gene matches. The CDR3 contains 16 residues. The CDR3 DNA follows: TGTGCCAGCAGTTTCCCGACAGGGGGAAGGGAGTCACCCCTCCACTTT. Residues: CASSFPTGGRESPLHF.